Below, 10 T cell receptor beta chains from the same sample are listed, as sequenced in a study of regulatory T cells in long-lasting Graves disease. Time point reported: persistent/refractory GD, antithyroid drugs over 5 years with positive TRAb. The TCR library used RNA extracted from PBMCs. Through Arm-PCR of CDR3 regions and iRepertoire HTBI primers, TCR beta libraries were built. TCRdb re-called the multiplex PCR reads with MiXCR, one entry per CDR3 protein. The table includes about 340,000 distinct CDR3 sequences, around 20% detected once. This specimen was peripheral blood mononuclear cells (PBMCs), taken when the disease was refractory, from a patient treated with antithyroid drugs. These receptor sequences come from a female donor with Graves disease.

The V gene is TRBV18, the J gene TRBJ1-2, with 7 bases fitting TRBD1. The CDR3 has 14 amino acids. The germline gives CDR1 KGHSH, CDR2 LQKENI. V gave up 3 bases and J gave up 10 bases; unmatched junction bases: 11. CDR3 in amino acids: CASSPSNPTGYYTF. The DNA for the CDR3 is TGTGCCAGCTCACCGTCTAACCCGACAGGGTACTACACCTTC. Variable domain in full (rest from reference TRBV18 and TRBJ1-2): NAGVMQNPRHLVRRRGQEARLRCSPMKGHSHVYWYRQLPEEGLKFMVYLQKENIIDESGMPKERFSAEFPKEGPSILRIQQVVRGDSAAYFCASSPSNPTGYYTFGSGTRLTVV.

This clonotype was counted at least ten times. V and J are TRBV6-1 and TRBJ1-1, with D possibly TRBD1 on 5 matching bases. This CDR3 has 12 amino acids. Trimming stripped 8 bases from V and 1 base from J, with 8 bases between. Germline loops: CDR1 MNHNS, CDR2 SASEGT. CDR3 coding DNA: TGTGCCAGCGGGGGGAGGAACACTGAAGCTTTCTTT. Protein sequence: CASGGRNTEAFF.

This clonotype was detected once. This rearrangement joins TRBV5-1 to TRBJ2-1, with 8 nucleotides matching TRBD1. Germline V gene data show CDR1 as SGHRS and CDR2 as YFSETQ. The CDR3 has 14 residues. J was trimmed by 6 bases and V by 7 bases; bases with no gene match: 9. The CDR3 coding sequence is TGCGCCAGCCGTACAAACGACAGGGGCAATGAGCAGTTCTTC. Its translation is CASRTNDRGNEQFF.

Ten or more counts support this clonotype. In DNA form, the CDR3 reads TGTGCCAGCAGACCGCGGGACAGGCTCCACGAGCAGTACTTC. This encodes CASRPRDRLHEQYF. V is TRBV6-1 and J is TRBJ2-7, with 8 positions matching TRBD1. The length of the CDR3 is 14 residues. The V segment lost 6 bases and the J segment 5 bases; nucleotides outside the gene matches: 9. The germline CDR1 and CDR2 sequences are MNHNS and SASEGT.

This clonotype was detected many times. The chain has TRBV6-1 and TRBJ2-7, with unresolved D. Deletions cut 6 bases from V and 0 bases from J, with 9 bases between. The CDR3 is made up of 13 amino acids. The germline V gene encodes CDR1 MNHNS and CDR2 SASEGT. CDR3 nucleotides: TGTGCCAGCAGGACGGAGAGCTCCTACGAGCAGTACTTC. Residues: CASRTESSYEQYF.

This chain links TRBV6-1 with TRBJ1-3; D may be TRBD1 (5 bases). Germline CDR1 MNHNS, CDR2 SASEGT. The V end lost 6 bases, the J end lost 1 base, and 10 bases lay between the germline ends. The CDR3 loop spans 14 amino acids. CDR3 sequence: CASRPYRSGNTIYF. The CDR3 DNA reads TGTGCCAGCAGACCTTACAGGTCTGGAAACACCATATATTTT.

This clonotype has ten or more counts. The V call is TRBV11-1, the J call TRBJ2-5; 8 bases match TRBD2. Unmatched junction bases numbered 8, after V lost 3 bases and J lost 2 bases. The CDR3 consists of 16 residues. Per germline, CDR1 SGHAT and CDR2 FQDESV (reference sequence). CDR3 coding DNA: TGTGCCAGCAGCTTCGGTAGGACTAGCAGACAAGAGACCCAGTACTTC. It yields the protein CASSFGRTSRQETQYF.

This chain joins TRBV7-2 and TRBJ2-2; TRBD2 is a possible D gene (6 bases). CDR3 size: 15 residues. The germline gives CDR1 SGHTA, CDR2 FQGNSA. Between the trimmed V and J ends, which lost 5 bases and 4 bases, there was a span of 14 bases. The CDR3 nucleotides are TGTGCCAGCAGCCGCGGACTACACGCCACCGGGGAGCTGTTTTTT. Its protein product is CASSRGLHATGELFF.

This clonotype turned up a few times. The CDR3 sequence is CAWGPGQGNQPQHF. CDR3 DNA: TGTGCCTGGGGCCCGGGACAGGGAAATCAGCCCCAGCATTTT. J is TRBJ1-5 and V is TRBV30; 9 bases align to TRBD1. CDR3 length: 14 amino acids. Germline CDR1 reads GTSNPN; CDR2 reads SVGIG (reference sequence). The V segment lost 5 bases and the J segment 4 bases; nucleotides outside the gene matches: 6.

This clonotype was found a few times. J is TRBJ1-5 and V is TRBV18, with a possible D match to TRBD1 (5 bases). The CDR3 consists of 15 residues. V lost 6 bases to trimming and J lost 6 bases, with 18 bases between them. The germline gives CDR1 KGHSH, CDR2 LQKENI. The CDR3 region is CASSRLQGSGQPQHF. The CDR3 DNA sequence: TGTGCCAGCTCGCGGCTTCAGGGTTCGGGTCAGCCCCAGCATTTT.